Below, 7 T cell receptor beta chains from the same sample are listed, as sequenced in a study of T cell repertoires in cytomegalovirus infection. In TCRdb, the reads were re-called with MiXCR into one record per CDR3 protein. The sample holds about 74,000 distinct CDR3 sequences, 28% seen once. Antigens of these TCRs are unknown. Source: CD8+ T cells from cultured PBMCs, taken from culture after CMV antigen stimulation. The receptors shown here come from a human donor in good health (CMV status not recorded). Some clones in this sample may be carry-over from other donors' samples.

The rearrangement joins TRBV28 to TRBJ1-1; tentative D call: TRBD1 (5 bases). Trimming pared 1 base from V and 4 bases from J, leaving 10 bases between. The CDR3 has 14 amino acids. Germline lookup yields CDR1 MDHEN and CDR2 SYDVKM. The CDR3 is CASSLLGTATEAFF. The CDR3 DNA reads TGTGCCAGCAGTTTATTAGGGACGGCCACTGAAGCTTTCTTT.

The chain uses TRBV20-1 and TRBJ1-2; weak D call: TRBD1 (5 bases). From germline, CDR1 is DFQATT and CDR2 SNEGSKA (reference sequence). The ends were cut back, 1 base at V and 2 bases at J, with 17 bases in the middle. This CDR3 region has 16 residues. The CDR3 DNA reads TGCAGTGCTAGAGGAGGATCCACTGGGGACAACTATGGCTACACCTTC. Translating gives CSARGGSTGDNYGYTF.

The chain employs TRBV9 and TRBJ2-2; D may correspond to TRBD1 or TRBD2 (5 bases each). Per the germline V gene, CDR1 is SGDLS and CDR2 is YYNGEE. V lost 1 base to trimming and J lost 1 base, with 14 bases between them. CDR3 size: 17 residues. CDR3 bases: TGTGCCAGCAGCGTAAACCCCGGGACGGTGAACACCGGGGAGCTGTTTTTT. This sequence encodes CASSVNPGTVNTGELFF.

This chain links TRBV11-3 with TRBJ1-1; unclear D gene. Germline values: CDR1 SGHNT, CDR2 YENEEA. The length of the CDR3 is 13 residues. The V end was cut by 5 bases, the J end by 6 bases, with 13 bases between. CDR3: CASSLQGSPEAFF. The DNA for the CDR3 is TGTGCCAGCAGCCTCCAAGGATCCCCTGAAGCTTTCTTT.

This clonotype was detected only a few times. The rearrangement joins TRBV7-6 to TRBJ2-7; D not certain. Trimming stripped 0 bases from V and 0 bases from J, with 12 bases between. Germline-derived CDR1 and CDR2 are SGHVS and FNYEAQ. The CDR3 extends over 16 amino acids. The CDR3 reads CASSLATTLLSYEQYF. CDR3 coding DNA: TGTGCCAGCAGCTTAGCGACCACTCTCCTCTCCTACGAGCAGTACTTC.

The CDR3 loop is CASSLAVGNTGELFF. In DNA form, the CDR3 reads TGTGCCAGCAGCTTGGCCGTGGGGAACACCGGGGAGCTGTTTTTT. The V call is TRBV5-6, the J call TRBJ2-2; D is unclear. The CDR3 extends over 15 amino acids. The V gene's germline CDR1 is SGHDT and CDR2 YYEEEE. V lost 0 bases and J 1 base, leaving 7 bases between the germline ends.

The rearrangement uses TRBV12-3 or TRBV12-4 and TRBJ2-3, with a possible D match to TRBD2 (6 bases). The V end was cut by 3 bases, the J end by 2 bases, with 12 bases between. The CDR3 sequence is 15 residues long. The DNA for the CDR3 is TGTGCCAGCAGTTTTAGCGGTCAGAACACAGATACGCAGTATTTT. The encoded protein is CASSFSGQNTDTQYF.